Sequencing of this TCR beta chain was carried out in a study of breast tumors, draining lymph nodes, adjacent tissues. General study points: Findings are consistent with lymph node origin and intratumoral expansion of most tumor T cells. Compared with basal-like, luminal-like tumors shared significantly more repertoire with nontumor tissue. Data only fit, rather than demonstrated, lymph node origin of most tumor T cells. Tumor TCR diversity was below lymph nodes but above nontumor tissue.

TCRdb reprocessed the multiplex PCR reads via MiXCR and lists one record per CDR3 protein. Of some 170,000 distinct CDR3 sequences in the sample, around 35% were seen once. Notes on this clonotype: Its antigen is undetermined.

Samples came from axillary lymph nodes draining the breast cancer. The germline gives CDR1 MDHEN, CDR2 SYDVKM. The CDR3 length is 14 residues. The ends lost 8 bases at V and 6 bases at J; junction bases unmatched: 5. The chain has TRBV28 and TRBJ2-1, with 12 bases aligning to TRBD2. Sequencing used axillary lymph node tissue. The sequence came from a female donor with breast cancer. Some clones in this sample may be carry-over from other donors' samples. The CDR3 bases are TGTGCCAGCCGGGGACTAGCGGGCCTCAATGAGCAGTTCTTC. As protein: CASRGLAGLNEQFF.